This TCR beta chain was retrieved from a study of OX40 agonist ivuxolimab in advanced cancers. Study overall: Earlier anti-PD-1, anti-PD-L1 or anti-CTLA-4 therapy was permitted; less than 50% had received some. There were three patients with partial responses, one having hepatocellular carcinoma and two cutaneous melanoma.

Germline values: CDR1 SEHNR, CDR2 FQNEAQ (reference sequence). Trimming took 2 bases from V and 10 from J, leaving 15 bases between them. This CDR3 region has 14 residues. TCRdb's copy holds only in-frame clones and misses some; the assay was immunoSEQ multiplex PCR. The sample shows 70,000 to 80,000 clones, approximately 89% of them seen only once. The chain has TRBV7-9 and TRBJ2-1; a weak D match, TRBD2 (7 bases). The source of this sequence is an adult with an advanced solid tumor such as melanoma, head and neck, liver or kidney cancer. The material was CD4+ or CD8+ T cells sorted from blood, obtained in a trial of the OX40 agonist ivuxolimab. CDR3 bases: TGTGCCAGCAGCTTATACGGCGCGGGGGCGGAGCAGTTCTTC. Translation: CASSLYGAGAEQFF.